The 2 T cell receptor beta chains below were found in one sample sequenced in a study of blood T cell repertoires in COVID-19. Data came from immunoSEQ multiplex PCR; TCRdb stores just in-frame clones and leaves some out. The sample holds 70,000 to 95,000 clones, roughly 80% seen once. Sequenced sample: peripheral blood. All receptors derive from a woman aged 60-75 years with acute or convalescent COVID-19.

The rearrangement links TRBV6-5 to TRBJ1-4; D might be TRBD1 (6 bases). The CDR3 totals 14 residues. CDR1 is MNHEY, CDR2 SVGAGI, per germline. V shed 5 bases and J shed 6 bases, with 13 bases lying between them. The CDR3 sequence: CASSLRTDDEKLFF. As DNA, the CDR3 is TGTGCCAGCAGTCTGCGGACAGATGATGAAAAACTGTTTTTT.

CDR3 sequence reads: CASSIGTSGSPLEQYF. The CDR3 DNA reads as TGTGCCAGTAGTATTGGGACTAGCGGGAGCCCGCTCGAGCAGTACTTC. The gene calls are TRBV19 and TRBJ2-7; TRBD2 agrees at 14 bases. J lost 6 bases, V lost 3 bases, and 7 bases had no gene match. This CDR3 comprises 16 residues. Germline values: CDR1 LNHDA, CDR2 SQIVND (reference sequence).